The 10 T cell receptor beta chains listed next were all sequenced from one sample in a study of T cell repertoires in cytomegalovirus infection. TCRdb reanalysed the reads using MiXCR and keeps one entry per CDR3 protein. Of about 830,000 distinct CDR3 sequences in the sample, 30% to 35% were seen once. Antigens of these TCRs are unknown. The material was cultured CD8+ T cells from PBMCs, obtained from culture after CMV antigen stimulation. Source of these receptors: a human donor in good health (CMV status not recorded). Some clones in this sample may be carry-over from other donors' samples.

This clonotype was observed a few times. This sequence joins TRBV10-3 and TRBJ1-2; 8 bases fit TRBD1. V lost 8 bases, J lost 6 bases, and 14 bases stayed unmatched. Germline CDR1 and CDR2: ENHRY and SYGVKD. This CDR3 has 15 amino acids. This chain's CDR3 is CAIGRQGPSFHGYTF. In DNA, the CDR3 is TGTGCCATCGGTAGACAGGGGCCCTCCTTCCATGGCTACACCTTC.

This clonotype was picked up one time. J is TRBJ1-1 and V is TRBV7-9; maybe TRBD1 (5 bases). The V and J ends lost 11 bases and 10 bases respectively, with 17 bases between them. The CDR3 covers 11 residues. From germline, CDR1 is SEHNR and CDR2 FQNEAQ (reference sequence). The CDR3 DNA reads as TGTGCCGGGGGGGGGGTGCAGGCAGCTTTCTTT. Translated: CAGGGVQAAFF.

This clonotype was seen a few times. This chain joins TRBV5-4 and TRBJ2-2, with unresolved D. V was trimmed by 0 bases and J by 3 bases, leaving 6 bases between them. The CDR3 is 14 residues long. CDR1 and CDR2 from the germline V gene are SGHNT and YYREEE (reference sequence). CDR3 protein: CASSLGQDTGELFF. CDR3 bases: TGTGCCAGCAGCTTGGGGCAGGACACCGGGGAGCTGTTTTTT.

The V and J genes are TRBV5-4 and TRBJ2-1; 9 positions agree with TRBD2. The CDR3 loop spans 16 amino acids. Germline V gene data show CDR1 as SGHNT and CDR2 as YYREEE (reference sequence). Trimming removed 4 bases from V and 4 bases from J; junction bases left unmatched: 9. The CDR3 loop is CASSQGSGGLYNEQFF. CDR3 in DNA: TGTGCCAGCAGCCAGGGTAGCGGGGGCCTTTACAATGAGCAGTTCTTC.

This clonotype was counted between two and nine times. The gene calls are TRBV6-5 and TRBJ2-5; 8 nucleotides line up with TRBD2. CDR3 length: 15 amino acids. The germline gives CDR1 MNHEY, CDR2 SVGAGI. The junction had 5 bases not matched to a gene; V was cut back by 0 bases and J by 5 bases. CDR3 DNA sequence: TGTGCCAGCAGTTACTCGGGACTAGAAATGGAGACCCAGTACTTC. Its translation: CASSYSGLEMETQYF.

This clonotype was seen at least ten times. This chain joins TRBV12-3 or TRBV12-4 and TRBJ2-3; D ambiguous. This CDR3 contains 13 residues. Trimming pared 4 bases from V and 2 bases from J, leaving 7 bases between. This CDR3 is CASSWTNTDTQYF. CDR3 in DNA: TGTGCCAGCAGTTGGACCAACACAGATACGCAGTATTTT.

This clonotype was seen only a few times. CDR3 protein: CAGPTGNTIYF. The CDR3 nucleotides read TGTGCCGGACCTACCGGAAACACCATATATTTT. The gene calls are TRBV7-9 and TRBJ1-3; D is uncertain. CDR3 length: 11 amino acids. The germline gives CDR1 SEHNR, CDR2 FQNEAQ (reference sequence). The V and J ends lost 11 bases and 4 bases respectively, with 9 bases between them.

V gene TRBV7-9 combines with J gene TRBJ2-2, with TRBD2 matching 10 bases. CDR3 length: 17 residues. Germline trimming cut 5 bases from V and 0 bases from J; bases unmatched to any gene: 6. CDR1 SEHNR and CDR2 FQNEAQ come from the germline V gene (reference sequence). CDR3 in DNA: TGTGCCAGCAGCGTTACTAGCGGGGTCGCGAACACCGGGGAGCTGTTTTTT. Its translation is CASSVTSGVANTGELFF.

The genes are TRBV28 and TRBJ1-5; 9 nucleotides line up with TRBD1. The CDR3 loop spans 17 amino acids. V shed 3 bases and J 4 bases; nucleotides not matched to a gene: 10. CDR1 is MDHEN and CDR2 is SYDVKM in the germline V gene. The CDR3 DNA reads TGTGCCAGCAGTTTTCAACCGGGACAGGGCCCGAATCAGCCCCAGCATTTT. Translation: CASSFQPGQGPNQPQHF.

This clonotype was observed at least ten times. The chain has TRBV27 and TRBJ1-5, with 9 bases fitting TRBD1. With 6 bases clipped from V and 7 bases from J, the junction kept 7 bases outside the gene matches. The germline V gene encodes CDR1 MNHEY and CDR2 SMNVEV (reference sequence). This CDR3 region has 14 residues. The CDR3 DNA is TGTGCCAGCAGCTCGGACAGGGGCGGCCAGCCCCAGCATTTT. This translates into CASSSDRGGQPQHF.